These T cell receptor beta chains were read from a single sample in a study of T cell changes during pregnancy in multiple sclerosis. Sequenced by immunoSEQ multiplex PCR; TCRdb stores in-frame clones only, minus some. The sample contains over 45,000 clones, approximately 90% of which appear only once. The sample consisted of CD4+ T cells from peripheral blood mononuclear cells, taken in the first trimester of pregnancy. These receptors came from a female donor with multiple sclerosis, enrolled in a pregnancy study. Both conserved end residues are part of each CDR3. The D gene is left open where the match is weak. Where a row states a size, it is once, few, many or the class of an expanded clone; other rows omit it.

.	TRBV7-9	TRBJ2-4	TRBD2	CASSAEGGLAGGIQYF	TGTGCCAGCAGCGCTGAGGGGGGATTAGCGGGAGGCATTCAGTACTTC
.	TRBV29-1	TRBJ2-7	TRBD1	CSVSQGALYEQYF	TGCAGCGTTTCCCAGGGGGCTCTATACGAGCAGTACTTC
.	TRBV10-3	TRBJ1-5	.	CAISDTGTEAQHF	TGTGCCATCAGCGACACAGGGACCGAAGCCCAGCATTTT
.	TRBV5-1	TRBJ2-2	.	CASSLEHAGELFF	TGCGCCAGCAGCTTGGAGCACGCCGGGGAGCTGTTTTTT
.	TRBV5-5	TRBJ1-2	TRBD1	CASSLTGGGKGYTF	TGTGCCAGCAGCCTGACAGGGGGCGGTAAGGGCTACACCTTC
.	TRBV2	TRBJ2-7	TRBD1	CASTQQGPSYEQYF	TGTGCCAGCACCCAACAGGGGCCATCCTACGAGCAGTACTTC
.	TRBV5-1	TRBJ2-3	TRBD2	CASSLGGTSGTDTQYF	TGCGCCAGCAGCTTGGGAGGGACTAGCGGAACAGATACGCAGTATTTT
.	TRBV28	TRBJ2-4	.	CASTLSGTKNIQYF	TGTGCCAGCACCCTTAGCGGAACCAAAAACATTCAGTACTTC
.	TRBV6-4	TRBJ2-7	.	CASSDLGQRVAFFYEQYF	TGTGCCAGCAGTGACCTAGGACAAAGGGTCGCATTCTTCTACGAGCAGTACTTC
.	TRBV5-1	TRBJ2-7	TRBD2	CASSLSKAGVIHEQYF	TGCGCCAGCAGCTTATCGAAAGCGGGAGTCATCCACGAGCAGTACTTC
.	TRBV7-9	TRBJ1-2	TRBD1	CASSLMGQGNGYTF	TGTGCCAGCAGTCTCATGGGACAGGGAAATGGCTACACCTTC
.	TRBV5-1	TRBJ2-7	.	CASSLVEGASYEQYF	TGCGCCAGCAGCTTGGTGGAGGGGGCCTCCTACGAGCAGTACTTC
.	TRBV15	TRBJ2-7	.	CATSRDKARGTYEQYF	TGTGCCACCAGCAGAGATAAAGCGCGGGGCACCTACGAGCAGTACTTC
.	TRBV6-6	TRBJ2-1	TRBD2	CASSNPSGRAMNEQFF	TGTGCCAGCAGTAACCCTAGCGGGAGGGCCATGAATGAGCAGTTCTTC
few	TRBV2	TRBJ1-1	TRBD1	CASSRDRGRTEAFF	TGTGCCAGCAGTCGAGACAGGGGGCGTACTGAAGCTTTCTTT
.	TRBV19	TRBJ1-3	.	CASSRLDSGNTIYF	TGTGCCAGTAGTCGACTCGACTCTGGAAACACCATATATTTT
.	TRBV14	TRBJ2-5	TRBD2	CASSHSISGSRLQETQYF	TGTGCCAGCAGCCACAGTATTAGCGGGAGTCGGTTGCAAGAGACCCAGTACTTC
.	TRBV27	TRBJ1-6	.	CASRPAGNSPLHF	TGTGCCAGCAGACCCGCAGGGAATTCACCCCTCCACTTT
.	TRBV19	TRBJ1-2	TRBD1	CASTETGFGYGYTF	TGTGCCAGCACTGAGACAGGGTTTGGCTATGGCTACACCTTC
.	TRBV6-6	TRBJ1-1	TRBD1	CASSSPDRGNTEAFF	TGTGCCAGCAGTTCCCCTGACAGGGGGAACACTGAAGCTTTCTTT
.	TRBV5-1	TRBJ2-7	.	CASSLAGSSSYEQYF	TGCGCCAGCAGCCTTGCCGGGTCTAGCTCCTACGAGCAGTACTTC
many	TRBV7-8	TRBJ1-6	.	CASSPQEGWNNSPLHF	TGTGCCAGCAGCCCCCAGGAGGGGTGGAATAATTCACCCCTCCACTTT
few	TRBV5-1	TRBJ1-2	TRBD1	CASSRGQVEGYTF	TGCGCCAGCAGCAGGGGACAGGTTGAAGGCTACACCTTC
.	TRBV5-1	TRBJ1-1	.	CASSSIRGTNTEAFF	TGCGCCAGCAGCTCCATCCGGGGTACGAACACTGAAGCTTTCTTT
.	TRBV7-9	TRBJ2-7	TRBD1	CASSFPGQGYEQYF	TGTGCCAGCAGCTTTCCGGGACAGGGGTACGAGCAGTACTTC
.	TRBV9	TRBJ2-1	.	CASSRGRGYNEQFF	TGTGCCAGCAGCCGCGGCAGGGGATACAATGAGCAGTTCTTC
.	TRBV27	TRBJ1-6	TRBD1	CASSPADRVHSPLHF	TGTGCCAGCAGTCCCGCCGACAGGGTGCATTCACCCCTCCACTTT
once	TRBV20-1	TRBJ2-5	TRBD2	CSATGGETQYF	TGCAGTGCTACGGGAGGAGAGACCCAGTACTTC
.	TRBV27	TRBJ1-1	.	CASRDTSIRATEAFF	TGTGCCAGCAGGGACACCTCCATCAGGGCCACTGAAGCTTTCTTT
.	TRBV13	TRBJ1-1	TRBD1	CASSVNRGLFTEAFF	TGTGCCAGCAGCGTAAACAGGGGTTTGTTTACTGAAGCTTTCTTT
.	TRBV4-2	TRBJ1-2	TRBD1	CASSPDEGQGRGYTF	TGTGCCAGCAGCCCCGATGAAGGACAGGGACGGGGCTACACCTTC
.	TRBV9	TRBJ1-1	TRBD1	CASSTSSGGKAFF	TGTGCCAGCAGCACAAGCTCAGGGGGCAAAGCTTTCTTT
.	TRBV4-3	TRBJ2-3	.	CASSQILSSTDTQYF	TGCGCCAGCAGCCAAATTCTATCTAGCACAGATACGCAGTATTTT
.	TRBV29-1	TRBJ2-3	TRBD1	CSARDRGTDTQYF	TGCAGCGCCCGGGACAGGGGGACAGATACGCAGTATTTT
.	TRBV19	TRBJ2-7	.	CASLDVGGPTYEQYF	TGTGCCAGCCTGGACGTCGGGGGACCCACCTACGAGCAGTACTTC
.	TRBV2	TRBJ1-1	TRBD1	CASRGGDRNRGGPEAFF	TGTGCCAGCAGGGGGGGGGACAGGAACAGGGGTGGGCCTGAAGCTTTCTTT
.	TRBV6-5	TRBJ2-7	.	CASSPKREQYF	TGTGCCAGCAGTCCTAAACGCGAGCAGTACTTC
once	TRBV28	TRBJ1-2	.	CASSQDSYGYTF	TGTGCCAGCAGCCAAGACAGTTATGGCTACACCTTC
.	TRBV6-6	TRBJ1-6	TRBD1	CASTHGQGGLTPLHF	TGTGCCAGCACCCATGGACAGGGTGGGCTTACACCCCTCCACTTT
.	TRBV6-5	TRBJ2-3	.	CASKAGVSDTQYF	TGTGCCAGCAAGGCAGGGGTTTCAGATACGCAGTATTTT
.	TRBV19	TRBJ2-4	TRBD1	CASSIAPWTGPSIQYF	TGTGCCAGTAGTATAGCTCCATGGACAGGCCCAAGCATTCAGTACTTC
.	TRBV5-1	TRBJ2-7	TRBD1	CASSPQGQGSAYEQYF	TGCGCCAGCAGCCCCCAGGGACAGGGGTCGGCGTACGAGCAGTACTTC
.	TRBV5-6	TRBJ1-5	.	CASSLQPRNQPQHF	TGTGCCAGCAGCTTGCAACCGAGAAATCAGCCCCAGCATTTT
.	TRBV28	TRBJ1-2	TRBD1	CASSSGTANYGYTF	TGTGCCAGCAGTTCCGGGACAGCTAACTATGGCTACACCTTC
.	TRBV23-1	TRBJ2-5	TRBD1	CASSQSAGGPQETQYF	TGCGCCAGCAGTCAATCGGCAGGGGGCCCCCAAGAGACCCAGTACTTC
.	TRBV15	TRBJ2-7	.	CATSRDPGYSYEQYF	TGTGCCACCAGCAGAGACCCGGGTTACTCCTACGAGCAGTACTTC
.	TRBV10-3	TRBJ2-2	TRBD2	CAISESASGVAGELFF	TGTGCCATCAGTGAGTCAGCTAGCGGGGTTGCCGGGGAGCTGTTTTTT
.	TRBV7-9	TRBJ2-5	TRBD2	CASSSRLAVKQETQYF	TGTGCCAGCAGCTCGCGACTAGCGGTTAAACAAGAGACCCAGTACTTC
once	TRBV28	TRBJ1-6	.	CASRWGPADNSPLHF	TGTGCCAGCAGATGGGGGCCCGCGGATAATTCACCCCTCCACTTT
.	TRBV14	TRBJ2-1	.	CASSPQGIPRHNEQFF	TGTGCCAGCAGCCCGCAGGGGATTCCACGTCACAATGAGCAGTTCTTC
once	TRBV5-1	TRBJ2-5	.	CASSFFRETQYF	TGCGCCAGCAGCTTCTTTCGAGAGACCCAGTACTTC
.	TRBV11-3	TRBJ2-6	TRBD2	CASSWPVPGLGSSGANVLTF	TGTGCCAGCAGCTGGCCAGTCCCGGGACTAGGTTCCTCTGGGGCCAACGTCCTGACTTTC